These T cell receptor beta chains were read from a single sample in a study of monozygotic twins with cystic fibrosis. The repertoire was sequenced with immunoSEQ multiplex PCR; TCRdb's copy has only in-frame clones and lacks some. The sample has 25,000 to 30,000 clones, around 81% seen once; the top ten hold about 1%. Sequenced material: blood. The origin of the receptors is a girl aged 2 to 10 with cystic fibrosis. CDR3s include the opening cysteine and the closing phenylalanine or tryptophan. A D gene is named only where the DNA matches it firmly.

v_call	j_call	d_call	cdr3_aa
TRBV5-4	TRBJ2-2	TRBD2	CASSLDSGRADGGELFF
TRBV27	TRBJ2-1	TRBD2	CASSLGLATLNEQFF
TRBV30	TRBJ2-7	-	CAWSVLQGNEQYF
TRBV7-9	TRBJ2-1	-	CASSFITSQDLQFF
TRBV5-6	TRBJ2-2	TRBD2	CASSLVLAPGPDTGELFF
TRBV13	TRBJ2-5	-	CASSFHVERRTQETQYF
TRBV5-1	TRBJ1-1	-	CASHGNTEAFF
TRBV18	TRBJ1-3	-	CASSAGQSSSGNTIYF
TRBV15	TRBJ1-2	TRBD1	CATSSDRGLSWGYTF
TRBV18	TRBJ2-2	-	CASSPNRSTGELFF
TRBV5-6	TRBJ2-7	TRBD2	CASSPAGGLYEQYF
TRBV7-9	TRBJ2-1	TRBD1	CASSMGQTNNEQFF
TRBV4-1	TRBJ1-3	-	CASSLVQGNTIYF
TRBV4-1	TRBJ2-1	TRBD2	CASSQGRLAGGTPYNEQFF
TRBV5-1	TRBJ2-7	-	CASSLEGQGLAGPLDEQYF
TRBV6-5	TRBJ2-1	-	CASSYSEAGYGDEQFF
TRBV15	TRBJ2-1	TRBD2	CATSRDGLAGVRNEQFF
TRBV6-4	TRBJ2-2	TRBD2	CASSRTSGSTGELFF
TRBV7-9	TRBJ2-1	-	CASGVSYNEQFF
TRBV10-2	TRBJ1-2	-	CASSDVGDFQTYGYTF
TRBV25-1	TRBJ1-5	-	CASSEGGGQPQHF
TRBV4-2	TRBJ1-2	-	CASSQEQGHGYTF
TRBV18	TRBJ1-1	-	CASSRSAGANTEAFF
TRBV4-2	TRBJ1-4	-	CASSQDPPGEVNEKLFF
TRBV7-9	TRBJ1-1	TRBD1	CASSPDRGAMNTEAFF
TRBV30	TRBJ2-1	TRBD2	CAWSPLAGGNEQFF
TRBV29-1	TRBJ1-2	TRBD1	CSVETGTNYGYTF
TRBV13	TRBJ1-2	-	CASSLGRRSPTDGYTF
TRBV27	TRBJ1-2	-	CASSLNLGVTYGYTF
TRBV5-1	TRBJ2-7	-	CASSLEGGPTYEQYF
TRBV5-1	TRBJ1-5	-	CASRWDSNQPQHF
TRBV29-1	TRBJ1-3	-	CSVSGSSGNTIYF
TRBV28	TRBJ1-2	TRBD1	CASSSNGQGNYTF
TRBV9	TRBJ2-1	-	CASSVDGHPTGNPYNEQFF
TRBV6-5	TRBJ2-1	-	CASSYSAGHNEQFF
TRBV28	TRBJ2-7	-	CASGASSTYEQYF
TRBV7-9	TRBJ2-7	-	CASSFDSDEQYF
TRBV19	TRBJ2-7	TRBD2	CASSLAGLSYEQYF
TRBV7-2	TRBJ1-5	-	CASSLRQGNQPQHF
TRBV11-2	TRBJ2-7	TRBD1	CASSTITGVVYEQYF
TRBV19	TRBJ1-1	TRBD1	CASIPDREGNTEAFF
TRBV20-1	TRBJ2-7	-	CSALGDYEQYF
TRBV7-9	TRBJ1-1	-	CASSLEGAEAFF
TRBV5-8	TRBJ2-5	TRBD2	CASSLLTSGTRGETQYF
TRBV28	TRBJ2-3	TRBD2	CASSLWASGREADTQYF
TRBV19	TRBJ2-2	-	CASSAIPQLMTRANTGELFF
TRBV21-1	TRBJ1-2	-	CASSNRTVYGYTF